This record covers a single TCR beta chain. The antigen is undetermined. The CDR3 covers 13 residues. Germline lookup yields CDR1 LNHDA and CDR2 SQIVND (reference sequence). Deletions cut 3 bases from V and 7 bases from J, with 10 bases between. The sample is drawn from a study of graft-versus-host responses after intestinal transplantation. Study-level information: Induction with anti-thymocyte globulin, then tacrolimus and steroids for roughly three years, was given to all recipients.

Some clones are missing from TCRdb's copy, which holds only in-frame ones; the method was immunoSEQ multiplex PCR. The sample carries roughly 100,000 clones, more than 85% recorded once. Points from the study as a whole: Allograft graft-versus-host to host-versus-graft clonal ratios ran high in patients with graft-donor T cell macrochimerism. The study associated peak circulating GvH clone levels with early post-transplant HvG declines. Marrow from the recipient contained GvH clones, some of which had appeared first in ileum or blood.

The sample here was unstimulated CD8+ T cells sorted from spleen or lymph node cells, taken before intestinal transplant. The sequence came from a human donor who received an intestinal transplant. The rearrangement links TRBV19 to TRBJ2-1, with TRBD2 as a possible D gene (6 bases). CDR3 in amino acids: CASSIGGQNEQFF. The CDR3 nucleotides read TGTGCCAGTAGTATCGGGGGTCAGAATGAGCAGTTCTTC.